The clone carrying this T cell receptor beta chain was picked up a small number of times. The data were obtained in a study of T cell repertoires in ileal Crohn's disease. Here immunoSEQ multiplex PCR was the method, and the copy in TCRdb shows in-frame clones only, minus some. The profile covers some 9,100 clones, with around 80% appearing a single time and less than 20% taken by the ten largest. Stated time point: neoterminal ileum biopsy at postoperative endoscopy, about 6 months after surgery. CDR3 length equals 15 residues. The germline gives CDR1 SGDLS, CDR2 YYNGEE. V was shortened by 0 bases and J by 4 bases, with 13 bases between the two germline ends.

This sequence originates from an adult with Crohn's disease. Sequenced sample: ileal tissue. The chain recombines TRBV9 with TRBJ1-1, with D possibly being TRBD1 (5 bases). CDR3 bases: TGTGCCAGCAGCGTAGATGGGGCGGTGGGCACTGAAGCTTTCTTT. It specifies CASSVDGAVGTEAFF.